The present T cell receptor (beta chain) was sequenced within a study of blood T cell repertoires in COVID-19. Across the study: Donors in the United States, Italy and Spain gave samples during acute or convalescent COVID-19.

Clones were sequenced by immunoSEQ multiplex PCR, and TCRdb holds only the in-frame ones, with some missing. The data contain fewer than 30,000 clones, 75% to 90% of them singletons. This sequence was found in a man aged 55-75 years with acute or convalescent COVID-19. Material: peripheral blood.

Here the CDR3 DNA reads TGTGCCAGCAGTTACGACAGGGGGTTATCTGAAGCTTTCTTT. Translating it yields CASSYDRGLSEAFF. This chain uses TRBV6-5 with TRBJ1-1; 9 bases line up with TRBD1. The J segment lost 6 bases and the V segment lost 2 bases, leaving 4 bases of the junction unmatched. The CDR3 consists of 14 residues. The V gene's germline CDR1 is MNHEY and CDR2 SVGAGI.